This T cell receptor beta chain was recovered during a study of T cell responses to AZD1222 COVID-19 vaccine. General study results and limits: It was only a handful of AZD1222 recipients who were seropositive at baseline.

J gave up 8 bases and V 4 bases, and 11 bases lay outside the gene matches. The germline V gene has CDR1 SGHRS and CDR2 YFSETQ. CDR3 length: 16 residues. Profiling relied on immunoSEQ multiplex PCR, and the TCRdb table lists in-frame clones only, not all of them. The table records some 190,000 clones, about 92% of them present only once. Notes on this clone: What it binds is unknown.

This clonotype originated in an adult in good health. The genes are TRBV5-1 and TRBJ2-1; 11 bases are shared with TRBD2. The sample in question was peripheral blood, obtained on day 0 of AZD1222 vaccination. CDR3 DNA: TGCGCCAGCAGCGCTGTGGGAGTAGCGGGGGGGCATGAGCAGTTCTTC. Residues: CASSAVGVAGGHEQFF.